These 25 T cell receptor beta chains were all obtained from the same sample, sequenced in a study of shared clonotypes between healthy human individuals. The table came from immunoSEQ multiplex PCR; TCRdb's copy has only in-frame clones and leaves some out. The sample contains 2 million to 3 million clones, roughly 93% of which appear only once. The specimen was naive CD4+ T cells from PBMCs. The subset denotes: CD45RA+ positively selected. These TCRs come from a man younger than 35 in good health. Some clones in this sample may be carry-over from other donors' samples.

V usage is TRBV6-4 and J usage is TRBJ2-5; 7 bases match TRBD1. The V and J ends lost 3 bases and 3 bases, in that order; junction bases with no gene match: 4. Per the germline V gene, CDR1 is MRHNA and CDR2 is SNTAGT. This CDR3 region has 14 residues. Written as DNA, the CDR3 is TGTGCCAGCAGTGAAAGGGGGCCTAAAGAGACCCAGTACTTC. Amino acids: CASSERGPKETQYF.

The V and J genes are TRBV6-1 and TRBJ1-4; TRBD1 aligns across 7 bases. After removal of 3 bases from V and 10 bases from J, the junction contained 11 bases not matched to a gene. Germline V gene data show CDR1 as MNHNS and CDR2 as SASEGT. This CDR3 spans 15 amino acids. This chain's CDR3 is CASSEVTGFGGKLFF. The CDR3, as DNA: TGTGCCAGCAGTGAGGTGACAGGGTTCGGAGGAAAACTGTTTTTT.

The chain uses TRBV6-5 and TRBJ2-7, with D perhaps TRBD1 (5 bases). This CDR3 is built from 14 residues. V dropped 2 bases and J dropped 2 bases, with 10 bases sitting between them. The germline V gene has CDR1 MNHEY and CDR2 SVGAGI. CDR3: CASSYGRTTYEQYF. The CDR3 DNA is TGTGCCAGCAGTTACGGGCGGACAACCTACGAGCAGTACTTC.

In the case of this clone: At the DNA level, this CDR3 is encoded by other sequences in the same sample as well. The rearrangement joins TRBV28 to TRBJ2-7, with D maybe TRBD2 (6 bases). Germline V lookup: CDR1 MDHEN, CDR2 SYDVKM. This CDR3 comprises 13 residues. Trimming removed 2 bases at V and 4 bases at J, with 9 bases between. The CDR3 DNA reads as TGTGCCAGCAGTTTAGGGGGGACGTACGAGCAGTACTTC. It is translated as CASSLGGTYEQYF.

The chain couples TRBV6-4 to TRBJ2-1; D remains ambiguous. V was pared by 2 bases and J by 9 bases, with 8 bases between. CDR1 is MRHNA, CDR2 SNTAGT, per germline. This CDR3 comprises 12 residues. CDR3 sequence: CASSDARGEQFF. CDR3 coding DNA: TGTGCCAGCAGTGACGCCCGCGGTGAGCAGTTCTTC.

This chain connects TRBV6-5 to TRBJ1-3; D gene unclear. There are 11 residues in the CDR3. Trimming pared 7 bases from V and 3 bases from J, leaving 4 bases between. The germline V gene encodes CDR1 MNHEY and CDR2 SVGAGI. Written as DNA, the CDR3 is TGTGCCAGCAAGAATGGAAACACCATATATTTT. The encoded protein is CASKNGNTIYF.

V usage is TRBV28 and J usage is TRBJ2-7; 10 nucleotides agree with TRBD1. Trimming at V came to 8 bases and at J to 7 bases, leaving 11 bases not matched to a gene. Germline-derived CDR1 and CDR2 are MDHEN and SYDVKM. The CDR3 runs 14 residues. The CDR3 region is CASRRGTGVFEQYF. The CDR3 bases are TGTGCCAGCCGCCGTGGGACAGGGGTTTTTGAGCAGTACTTC.

This clone was recorded once. The rearrangement uses TRBV27 and TRBJ2-3; D is perhaps TRBD2 (5 bases). The germline CDR1 and CDR2 sequences are MNHEY and SMNVEV (reference sequence). The CDR3 is 15 residues long. V shed 3 bases and J shed 5 bases, with 15 bases lying between them. In DNA, the CDR3 is TGTGCCAGCAGTTTCCTGAGCAGAGAGGGAGATACGCAGTATTTT. Translating it yields CASSFLSREGDTQYF.

A single count supports this clone. Other DNA sequences in the sample encode the same CDR3. This chain links TRBV19 with TRBJ1-5; D is undetermined. The germline gives CDR1 LNHDA, CDR2 SQIVND (reference sequence). V lost 8 bases, J lost 0 bases, and 11 bases lay in between. The CDR3 has 14 amino acids. CDR3 in DNA: TGTGCCAGTTCGACCCTGGGTAGCAATCAGCCCCAGCATTTT. Amino acid sequence: CASSTLGSNQPQHF.

The chain employs TRBV4-1 and TRBJ2-5; 8 bases match TRBD1. Germline values: CDR1 MGHRA, CDR2 YSYEKL. This CDR3 is built from 17 residues. The V and J ends lost 3 bases and 0 bases, in that order; junction bases with no gene match: 9. Written as DNA, the CDR3 is TGCGCCAGCAGCCATTTCAACGACAGGGGTTACCAAGAGACCCAGTACTTC. The encoded protein is CASSHFNDRGYQETQYF.

This clone occurred once. This sequence joins TRBV28 and TRBJ2-1, with 7 bases that match TRBD1. The CDR3 has 13 amino acids. The germline gives CDR1 MDHEN, CDR2 SYDVKM. The trim removed 6 bases at V and 9 bases at J, leaving 8 bases unmatched. Here the CDR3 reads CASSYQGVIEQFF. CDR3 in DNA: TGTGCCAGCAGCTATCAGGGGGTTATTGAGCAGTTCTTC.

The chain is built from TRBV7-9 and TRBJ2-7; no clear D. Trimming removed 7 bases from V and 4 bases from J, with 11 bases in between. Germline-derived CDR1 and CDR2 are SEHNR and FQNEAQ (reference sequence). This CDR3 has 12 amino acids. Here the CDR3 reads CASTPLAYEQYF. Here the CDR3 DNA reads TGTGCCAGCACCCCACTCGCGTACGAGCAGTACTTC.

Concerning this clone: At the DNA level, this CDR3 is encoded by other sequences in the same sample as well. The chain employs TRBV29-1 and TRBJ2-5; possibly TRBD1 for D (5 bases). CDR1 and CDR2 from the germline V gene are SQVTM and ANQGSEA. The CDR3 has 12 residues. Between the trimmed V and J ends, which lost 1 base and 4 bases, there was a span of 7 bases. CDR3 in DNA: TGCAGCGTTGAAGGGGGCCCAGAGACCCAGTACTTC. Its translation: CSVEGGPETQYF.

This chain uses TRBV7-3 with TRBJ2-2; 7 bases align to TRBD2. V was clipped by 5 bases and J by 6 bases; unmatched bases: 9. The CDR3 has 15 residues. Germline assignment: CDR1 SGHTA and CDR2 FQGTGA. As DNA, the CDR3 is TGTGCCAGCAGCCCCGATAGCGGGTGGGCCGGGGAGCTGTTTTTT. This gives the protein CASSPDSGWAGELFF.

CDR3 loop: CAWSVLDEQFF. In nucleotides, the CDR3 is TGTGCCTGGAGTGTCCTGGACGAGCAGTTCTTC. The chain links TRBV30 to TRBJ2-1; D gene unclear. Trimming took off 0 bases at V and 10 bases at J, with 7 bases between the two ends. Germline V gene sequence: CDR1 GTSNPN, CDR2 SVGIG (reference sequence). The CDR3 totals 11 residues. The full variable domain, rest sourced from reference TRBV30 and TRBJ2-1, is SQTIHQWPATLVQPVGSPLSLECTVEGTSNPNLYWYRQAAGRGLQLLFYSVGIGQISSEVPQNLSASRPQDRQFILSSKKLLLSDSGFYLCAWSVLDEQFFGPGTRLTVL.

This clone has a single count. The genes are TRBV5-1 and TRBJ2-7, with D unclear. Trimming removed 0 bases from V and 0 bases from J, with 10 bases in between. There are 15 residues in the CDR3. Per the germline V gene, CDR1 is SGHRS and CDR2 is YFSETQ. CDR3 protein: CASSLDPQSSYEQYF. The CDR3 coding sequence is TGCGCCAGCAGCTTGGACCCACAGAGCTCCTACGAGCAGTACTTC.

The chain carries TRBV2 and TRBJ2-7; 8 bases fit TRBD2. The CDR3 runs to 13 residues. The V gene end was trimmed by 8 bases and the J gene end by 6 bases; junction bases not matched to a gene: 9. The germline CDR1 and CDR2 sequences are SNHLY and FYNNEI. The CDR3 loop is CASRPGLGSEQYF. The CDR3 DNA follows: TGTGCCAGCCGACCGGGACTAGGGAGCGAGCAGTACTTC.

This clone was detected once. The chain is built from TRBV27 and TRBJ2-7; TRBD1 agrees at 10 bases. The CDR3 sequence is 17 residues long. With 2 bases clipped from V and 3 bases from J, the junction kept 10 bases outside the gene matches. CDR1 and CDR2 (germline): MNHEY, SMNVEV (reference sequence). The CDR3 here is CASSLRRVGTGVYEQYF. The CDR3 DNA reads TGTGCCAGCAGTTTACGGCGAGTCGGGACAGGGGTCTACGAGCAGTACTTC.

The chain recombines TRBV6-5 with TRBJ1-4; D call uncertain. V lost 6 bases to trimming and J lost 5 bases, with 13 bases between them. This CDR3 has 14 residues. Germline CDR1 reads MNHEY; CDR2 reads SVGAGI. Here the CDR3 reads CASSRTGKNEKLFF. CDR3 bases: TGTGCCAGCAGCAGGACCGGGAAAAATGAAAAACTGTTTTTT.

The chain carries TRBV19 and TRBJ2-1; TRBD1 might be the D (6 bases). Germline CDR1 is LNHDA and CDR2 is SQIVND (reference sequence). The CDR3 has 17 amino acids. The V end was cut by 5 bases, the J end by 4 bases, with 21 bases between. CDR3 in DNA: TGTGCCAGTAGTCAACGACAGGTTCCGAGTGTTTACAATGAGCAGTTCTTC. It is translated as CASSQRQVPSVYNEQFF.

On this clone: This CDR3 is also generated by other DNA sequences in the sample. The chain has TRBV5-1 and TRBJ2-5; tentative D call: TRBD2 (6 bases). The DNA end lines up better with TRBJ2-7; the J call may be wrong. The CDR3 length is 14 residues. Germline V gene lookup returns CDR1 SGHRS and CDR2 YFSETQ. This CDR3 reads CASSLGLGSYEQYF. DNA for the CDR3: TGCGCCAGCAGCTTGGGACTAGGATCCTACGAGCAGTACTTC.

The V gene is TRBV2, the J gene TRBJ1-4; D not certain. The CDR3 has 17 residues. CDR1 is SNHLY, CDR2 FYNNEI, per germline. Trimming left V 6 bases short and J 3 bases short, with 20 bases between. The CDR3 region has the DNA TGTGCCAGCAGCTATGAGTCTGAAGTTGGGGCTAATGAAAAACTGTTTTTT. Protein: CASSYESEVGANEKLFF.

The chain employs TRBV5-1 and TRBJ2-7, with a weak D call TRBD1 (5 bases). This CDR3 has 13 amino acids. Germline assignment: CDR1 SGHRS and CDR2 YFSETQ. Trimming took 0 bases from V and 4 from J, leaving 8 bases between them. CDR3 region: CASSLDRRYEQYF. CDR3 nucleotides: TGCGCCAGCAGCTTGGACAGGAGATACGAGCAGTACTTC.

This chain links TRBV25-1 with TRBJ2-6; no clear D gene. Germline CDR1 reads MGHDK; CDR2 reads SYGVNS. V gave up 5 bases and J gave up 1 base, with 12 bases separating them. The CDR3 loop spans 16 amino acids. CDR3 residues: CASSSTTLSGANVLTF. In DNA, the CDR3 is TGTGCCAGCAGTTCTACGACTCTTTCTGGGGCCAACGTCCTGACTTTC.

The rearrangement uses TRBV5-1 and TRBJ2-1; tentative D call: TRBD2 (5 bases). Between the trimmed V and J ends, which lost 4 bases and 8 bases, there was a span of 19 bases. This CDR3 comprises 15 residues. Germline CDR1 SGHRS, CDR2 YFSETQ. The CDR3 sequence: CASSPGVREFDEQFF. The DNA for the CDR3 is TGCGCCAGCAGCCCAGGCGTAAGGGAGTTTGATGAGCAGTTCTTC.